This T cell receptor beta chain was sequenced during a study of shared T cell receptors in the human thymus. This clone was seen once. Germline lookup yields CDR1 LNHDA and CDR2 SQIVND (reference sequence). V lost 4 bases to trimming and J lost 6 bases, with 25 bases between them. The CDR3 covers 17 residues. The protocol was immunoSEQ multiplex PCR, while the TCRdb copy is restricted to in-frame clones and leaves out a portion. The sample records approximately 730,000 clones, 80% to 90% being singletons. The same data also contributed to another study, on human thymus T cells. As that study records: The donors were infants in Finland with congenital heart defects, otherwise immunologically healthy. The study used thymus tissue resected during corrective heart surgery. Thymic and blood repertoires showed apparently biased V and J gene usage. Highly overlapping thymic repertoires in unrelated individuals were reported by related research.

Specimen: thymocytes. The TCR originated in a girl under three years old with a congenital heart defect. This chain connects TRBV19 to TRBJ2-7, with D possibly TRBD2 on 6 matching bases. In nucleotides, the CDR3 is TGTGCCAGTAGTACCACACCCGATAGCGGACCCAATTCCGAGCAGTACTTC. Translation: CASSTTPDSGPNSEQYF.